These 26 T cell receptor beta chains share one sample of origin, sequenced in a study of T cell responses to AZD1222 COVID-19 vaccine. Data came from immunoSEQ multiplex PCR; TCRdb stores just in-frame clones and leaves some out. The data show 95,000 to 100,000 clones, about 86% seen once. The input for sequencing was peripheral blood, taken on day 0 of AZD1222 vaccination. Receptors originate from an adult in good health.

This clone showed up just once. This chain connects TRBV28 to TRBJ1-2; no definite D call. With 2 bases removed from V and 6 bases from J, the gap between germline ends came to 10 bases. Germline V lookup: CDR1 MDHEN, CDR2 SYDVKM. The CDR3 loop spans 13 amino acids. In DNA form, the CDR3 reads TGTGCCAGCAGTTTAGTGGTAAGCCATGGCTACACCTTC. This translates into CASSLVVSHGYTF.

V is TRBV7-2 and J is TRBJ1-4; no clear D gene. Looked up from germline, CDR1 is SGHTA and CDR2 is FQGNSA. CDR3 length: 13 amino acids. Trimming stripped 3 bases from V and 5 bases from J, with 7 bases between. The CDR3 DNA sequence: TGTGCCAGCAGCTTCGGCAGCAATGAAAAACTGTTTTTT. This translates into CASSFGSNEKLFF.

This clone appeared a few times. The chain has TRBV7-2 and TRBJ2-5, with D perhaps assigned TRBD1 or TRBD2 (5 bases each). The germline V and J ends were trimmed by 5 bases and 5 bases, with 18 bases remaining between them. The CDR3 has 15 residues. Germline assignment: CDR1 SGHTA and CDR2 FQGNSA. CDR3 amino acids: CASSTGARRTETQYF. CDR3 bases: TGTGCCAGCAGCACCGGGGCGCGGAGAACGGAGACCCAGTACTTC.

The rearrangement uses TRBV9 and TRBJ1-1, with TRBD1 identical over 9 bases. The CDR3 totals 16 residues. CDR1 and CDR2 from the germline V gene are SGDLS and YYNGEE. Unmatched junction bases numbered 6, after V lost 0 bases and J lost 3 bases. The CDR3 is CASSVEGQGLDTEAFF. The CDR3, as DNA: TGTGCCAGCAGCGTAGAGGGACAGGGTCTAGACACTGAAGCTTTCTTT.

The CDR3 sequence: CASSRDSATYEQYF. The DNA for the CDR3 is TGTGCCAGCAGCAGGGACAGTGCAACCTACGAGCAGTACTTC. The chain links TRBV27 to TRBJ2-7, with 7 bases matching TRBD1. Germline assignment: CDR1 MNHEY and CDR2 SMNVEV (reference sequence). V lost 6 bases and J lost 2; bases outside the gene matches: 7. CDR3 size: 14 residues.

This clone was picked up one time. The CDR3 reads CASSTPGFGNQPQHF. The CDR3 nucleotides read TGTGCCAGCAGTACCCCGGGCTTTGGCAATCAGCCCCAGCATTTT. The chain combines TRBV28 with TRBJ1-5; D is uncertain. From germline, CDR1 is MDHEN and CDR2 SYDVKM. The CDR3 loop spans 15 amino acids. The germline V and J ends were trimmed by 5 bases and 2 bases, with 13 bases remaining between them. The entire variable domain, with the rest obtained from reference TRBV28 and TRBJ1-5, is as follows: DVKVTQSSRYLVKRTGEKVFLECVQDMDHENMFWYRQDPGLGLRLIYFSYDVKMKEKGDIPEGYSVSREKKERFSLILESASTNQTSMYLCASSTPGFGNQPQHFGDGTRLSIL.

V is TRBV6-5 and J is TRBJ2-3; D is unclear. Germline V gene lookup returns CDR1 MNHEY and CDR2 SVGAGI. This CDR3 comprises 14 residues. Trimming removed 6 bases at V and 1 base at J, with 11 bases between. The CDR3 region has the DNA TGTGCCAGCAGCTCTGATGGGGGCACAGATACGCAGTATTTT. Its protein product is CASSSDGGTDTQYF.

Here the CDR3 DNA reads TGTGCCAGCAGTTTGGACTGGTCCTACAATGAGCAGTTCTTC. Translated: CASSLDWSYNEQFF. The chain has TRBV27 and TRBJ2-1, with D possibly TRBD2 on 5 matching bases. The CDR3 length is 14 residues. The germline V gene encodes CDR1 MNHEY and CDR2 SMNVEV (reference sequence). The V end lost 3 bases, the J end lost 1 base, and 7 bases lay between the germline ends.

The rearrangement joins TRBV25-1 to TRBJ2-1, with 9 positions matching TRBD2. Germline V CDR1 and CDR2: MGHDK, SYGVNS. Trimming cost V 8 bases and J 6 bases; bases outside gene matches: 11. The length of the CDR3 is 15 residues. The CDR3 DNA is TGTGCCAGCTCCGGGGGGAGCGGGAGGTTCAATGAGCAGTTCTTC. Its protein is CASSGGSGRFNEQFF.

The rearrangement uses TRBV11-2 and TRBJ2-7; the D is unclear. V shed 6 bases and J shed 0 bases, with 9 bases lying between them. The germline V gene encodes CDR1 SGHAT and CDR2 FQNNGV. The CDR3 is 13 residues long. The CDR3 region is CASRSVGSYEQYF. The CDR3 DNA follows: TGTGCCAGCAGGTCTGTGGGCTCCTACGAGCAGTACTTC. The variable domain in full, completed from reference TRBV11-2 and TRBJ2-7, reads EAGVAQSPRYKIIEKRQSVAFWCNPISGHATLYWYQQILGQGPKLLIQFQNNGVVDDSQLPKDRFSAERLKGVDSTLKIQPAKLEDSAVYLCASRSVGSYEQYFGPGTRLTVT.

This clone was recorded once. This chain joins TRBV5-1 and TRBJ2-1, with D uncertain. The V and J ends lost 4 bases and 4 bases respectively, with 12 bases between them. The germline V gene encodes CDR1 SGHRS and CDR2 YFSETQ. CDR3 length: 14 amino acids. CDR3 region: CASSLTTAYNEQFF. In DNA, the CDR3 is TGCGCCAGCAGCCTAACAACGGCTTACAATGAGCAGTTCTTC.

V is TRBV11-3 and J is TRBJ2-2; 12 bases map to TRBD2. CDR1 SGHNT and CDR2 YENEEA come from the germline V gene. V gave up 5 bases and J gave up 0 bases; unmatched junction bases: 10. The CDR3 runs to 19 residues. This CDR3 reads CASSIRTSGTTANTGELFF. The CDR3 bases are TGTGCCAGCAGCATCCGGACTAGCGGGACTACCGCGAACACCGGGGAGCTGTTTTTT.

This chain's CDR3 is CASSFSGGPQHF. The CDR3 DNA reads as TGTGCCAGCAGCTTCTCAGGGGGGCCCCAGCATTTT. The rearrangement uses TRBV5-6 and TRBJ1-5, with TRBD1 matching 7 bases. The CDR3 runs 12 residues. Germline loops: CDR1 SGHDT, CDR2 YYEEEE. The junction had 2 bases not matched to a gene; V was cut back by 2 bases and J by 9 bases.

The V and J genes are TRBV3-1 (or the pseudogene TRBV3-2) and TRBJ1-4, with 7 bases identical to TRBD1. The V gene's germline CDR1 is LGHDT and CDR2 YNNKEL (reference sequence). This CDR3 has 14 amino acids. The trim removed 6 bases at V and 5 bases at J, leaving 6 bases unmatched. CDR3 in DNA: TGTGCCAGCAGGCCCCCAGGGGGAAATGAAAAACTGTTTTTT. It encodes CASRPPGGNEKLFF.

In this sample, this clone turned up once. The chain is built from TRBV20-1 and TRBJ1-3; D might be TRBD1 (5 bases). V lost 3 bases, J lost 7 bases, and 10 bases lay in between. The CDR3 sequence is 12 residues long. Germline CDR1 and CDR2: DFQATT and SNEGSKA (reference sequence). The CDR3 here is CSASMQGNTIYF. CDR3 bases: TGCAGTGCTAGTATGCAGGGTAACACCATATATTTT.

The chain links TRBV25-1 to TRBJ2-3; D possibly uses TRBD1 or TRBD2 (5 bases each). Germline values: CDR1 MGHDK, CDR2 SYGVNS. Deletions cut 3 bases from V and 7 bases from J, with 8 bases between. The CDR3 covers 12 residues. The DNA of the CDR3 is TGTGCCAGCAGTGATTGGGGGAATACGCAGTATTTT. It yields the protein CASSDWGNTQYF.

This rearrangement joins TRBV28 to TRBJ1-1, with D possibly matching TRBD1 (5 bases). Per germline, CDR1 MDHEN and CDR2 SYDVKM. The V and J ends lost 5 bases and 8 bases respectively, with 12 bases between them. The CDR3 sequence is 12 residues long. CDR3 sequence: CASSPTWTEAFF. The CDR3 DNA is TGTGCCAGCAGTCCAACCTGGACAGAAGCTTTCTTT.

The gene calls are TRBV5-6 and TRBJ1-3; the D is unclear. Trimming cost V 2 bases and J 2 bases, with 11 bases left between them. CDR3 size: 15 residues. Looked up from germline, CDR1 is SGHDT and CDR2 is YYEEEE. For the CDR3, the DNA is TGTGCCAGCAGCTTACGCCCGAGGACTGGAAACACCATATATTTT. Residues: CASSLRPRTGNTIYF.

Comment on this clone: The same CDR3 arises from other DNA sequences in this sample as well. The chain employs TRBV28 and TRBJ1-2; TRBD1 might be the D (5 bases). Trimming took 6 bases from V and 2 from J, leaving 10 bases between them. CDR3 length: 13 amino acids. Per germline, CDR1 MDHEN and CDR2 SYDVKM. Written as DNA, the CDR3 is TGTGCCAGCAGCCGTGGACAAAACTATGGCTACACCTTC. It specifies CASSRGQNYGYTF.

In this sample, this clone turned up once. The gene calls are TRBV10-3 and TRBJ2-6; 11 bases agree with TRBD1. The CDR3 sequence is 20 residues long. V gave up 5 bases and J gave up 0 bases; unmatched junction bases: 12. CDR1 is ENHRY and CDR2 is SYGVKD in the germline V gene. This CDR3 is CAISSGTGGGTISGANVLTF. DNA of the CDR3: TGTGCCATCAGTTCCGGGACAGGGGGTGGTACTATCTCTGGGGCCAACGTCCTGACTTTC.

The rearrangement links TRBV27 to TRBJ1-5; 8 positions match TRBD1. With V trimmed by 5 bases and J by 0 bases, 15 bases remained unmatched. CDR1 is MNHEY, CDR2 SMNVEV, per germline (reference sequence). CDR3 length: 19 amino acids. The CDR3 DNA is TGTGCCAGCAGTAAAGCCGGGACAGGACAACAATATAGCAATCAGCCCCAGCATTTT. Its protein is CASSKAGTGQQYSNQPQHF.

This clone was seen a handful of times. The V and J genes are TRBV30 and TRBJ2-4; TRBD1 might be the D (6 bases). The CDR3 loop spans 14 amino acids. The germline V gene encodes CDR1 GTSNPN and CDR2 SVGIG (reference sequence). The V gene lost 0 bases and the J gene lost 2 bases, with 8 bases spanning the gap. In DNA form, the CDR3 reads TGTGCCTGGAGTGTACAGGGAACCAAAAACATTCAGTACTTC. It specifies CAWSVQGTKNIQYF.

Here the CDR3 DNA reads TGTGCCAGCAGTTCAGGGATCCACGAGCAGTACTTC. Amino acid sequence: CASSSGIHEQYF. The chain uses TRBV28 and TRBJ2-7; tentatively, D is TRBD1 (5 bases). The CDR3 is 12 amino acids. Trimming took off 4 bases at V and 5 bases at J, with 9 bases between the two ends. From germline, CDR1 is MDHEN and CDR2 SYDVKM.

V gene TRBV7-2 combines with J gene TRBJ1-2; the D is unclear. V lost 2 bases to trimming and J lost 9 bases, with 19 bases between them. CDR3 length: 15 residues. CDR1 is SGHTA and CDR2 is FQGNSA in the germline V gene. The CDR3 coding sequence is TGTGCCAGCAGCTTAAAGCTGGAACAGAGTGCAAGCTACACCTTC. Residues: CASSLKLEQSASYTF.

The chain joins TRBV19 to TRBJ2-6; D is unclear. CDR3 length equals 15 residues. Germline CDR1 and CDR2: LNHDA and SQIVND (reference sequence). V lost 6 bases, J lost 0 bases, and 9 bases lay in between. CDR3 residues: CASRVSSSGANVLTF. The CDR3 region has the DNA TGTGCCAGTAGGGTCTCGAGCTCTGGGGCCAACGTCCTGACTTTC.

V and J are TRBV24-1 and TRBJ2-3; a possible D gene is TRBD1 (6 bases). There are 17 residues in the CDR3. The germline CDR1 and CDR2 sequences are KGHDR and SFDVKD. Deletions cut 3 bases from V and 1 base from J, with 16 bases between. In DNA form, the CDR3 reads TGTGCCACCAGTGATGGGGACAAGAGGATTCGCACAGATACGCAGTATTTT. Translated: CATSDGDKRIRTDTQYF.